This T cell receptor (beta chain) appears in the sequencing data of a study of PD-L1 blockade in urothelial cancer. Background on the study: At 3 weeks after treatment start (second dose) and again at 6 weeks, blood was analyzed.

V dropped 2 bases and J dropped 0; count of bases not matched to a gene: 9. The germline CDR1 and CDR2 sequences are SGHNT and YYREEE (reference sequence). The CDR3 is made up of 17 amino acids. The repertoire was sequenced with immunoSEQ multiplex PCR; TCRdb's copy has only in-frame clones and lacks some. In the table there are just under 30,000 clones, 85% to 90% of which are singletons. This receptor was identified in a man in his fifties or sixties with urothelial cancer. V is TRBV5-4 and J is TRBJ1-1; TRBD1 agrees at 8 bases. This material consisted of PBMCs, taken around atezolizumab (anti-PD-L1) treatment. The CDR3, as DNA: TGTGCCAGCAGCTTTGGTGACAGGGGCCTCATGAACACTGAAGCTTTCTTT. Protein: CASSFGDRGLMNTEAFF. The full variable domain, with the rest looked up from reference TRBV5-4 and TRBJ1-1, is ETGVTQSPTHLIKTRGQQVTLRCSSQSGHNTVSWYQQALGQGPQFIFQYYREEENGRGNFPPRFSGLQFPNYSSELNVNALELDDSALYLCASSFGDRGLMNTEAFFGQGTRLTVV.